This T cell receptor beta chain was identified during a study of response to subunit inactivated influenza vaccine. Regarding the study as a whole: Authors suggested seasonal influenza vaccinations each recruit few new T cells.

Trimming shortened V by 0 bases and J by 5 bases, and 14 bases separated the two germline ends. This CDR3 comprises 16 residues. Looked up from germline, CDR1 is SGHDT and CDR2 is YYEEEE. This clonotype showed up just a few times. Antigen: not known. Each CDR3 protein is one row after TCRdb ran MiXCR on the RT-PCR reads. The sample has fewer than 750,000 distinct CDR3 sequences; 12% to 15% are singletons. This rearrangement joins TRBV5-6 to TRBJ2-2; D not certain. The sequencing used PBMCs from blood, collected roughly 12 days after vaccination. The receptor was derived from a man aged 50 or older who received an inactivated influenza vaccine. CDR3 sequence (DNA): TGTGCCAGCAGCTTGGCGGGCACGTTGGCAACCGGGGAGCTGTTTTTT. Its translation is CASSLAGTLATGELFF.